The present TCR beta chain was sequenced within a study of sequential checkpoint blockade in melanoma. Method: immunoSEQ multiplex PCR; TCRdb's copy keeps in-frame clones and lacks some. Here the sample spans 26,000 or so clones, roughly nine tenths being singletons. This clone was observed a few times. Treatment meaning: randomized to nivolumab then ipilimumab (arm A) or the reverse (arm B). This receptor was identified in a human donor with melanoma. This specimen was CD8+ T cells sorted from blood (inferred from file names), taken from a patient given nivolumab and ipilimumab in sequence.

DNA of the CDR3: TGTGCCAGCAGTTACGGGCCTGAGCAGTTCTTC. This gives the protein CASSYGPEQFF. The J gene is TRBJ2-1, the V gene TRBV6-5; no firm D call. Germline V gene sequence: CDR1 MNHEY, CDR2 SVGAGI. V shed 2 bases and J shed 9 bases, with 5 bases lying between them. CDR3 size: 11 residues.